The clone carrying this T cell receptor (beta chain) is a singleton in its sample. Its antigen remains unidentified. These data originate in a study of blood T cells in healthy people across ages. Study-wide findings and caveats: Roughly linear declines in TCR beta diversity per million T cells occurred with age.

This CDR3 has 14 amino acids. Trimming took 6 bases from V and 2 from J, leaving 12 bases between them. Germline V gene lookup returns CDR1 SGHRS and CDR2 YFSETQ. PBMCs were isolated at a quantity of at least 6 million per sample. The authors extracted at least 6 micrograms of total RNA per sample. Alongside a J-beta primer mix, a sample-barcoded 5' primer served in a second PCR lasting roughly 7 to 11 cycles. TCRdb called the 5' RACE reads again in MiXCR, with one record for every CDR3 protein. The sample records 650,000 to 1,000,000 distinct CDR3 sequences, 35% to 60% being singletons. The sample taken for sequencing was blood. This TCR came from a man older than 75 in good health. The chain carries TRBV5-1 and TRBJ2-1; possible D gene TRBD1, 6 bases. The CDR3 region has the DNA TGCGCCAGCATGGGGGCGGGTCCCTACAATGAGCAGTTCTTC. Protein product: CASMGAGPYNEQFF. Complete variable domain (other parts from reference TRBV5-1 and TRBJ2-1): KAGVTQTPRYLIKTRGQQVTLSCSPISGHRSVSWYQQTPGQGLQFLFEYFSETQRNKGNFPGRFSGRQFSNSRSEMNVSTLELGDSALYLCASMGAGPYNEQFFGPGTRLTVL.